This TCR beta chain was retrieved from a study of blood T cell repertoires in COVID-19. As for the study in general: The United States, Italy and Spain provided the acute and convalescent COVID-19 samples.

Source study methods: Researchers report that nucleated cell counts were estimated from reference gene primer amplification. The assay was immunoSEQ multiplex PCR, and TCRdb's table has in-frame clones only and misses some. V and J calls and clone size come straight from that table; D and trimming were deduced from the DNA. The sample shows 40,000 to 55,000 clones, approximately 90% of them seen only once. This sequence originates from a woman aged 80 or over with acute or convalescent COVID-19. Sequenced input: peripheral blood.

CDR3 region: CASSHPGYYGYTF. In nucleotides, the CDR3 is TGTGCCAGCTCCCACCCCGGGTACTATGGCTACACCTTC. The rearrangement uses TRBV18 and TRBJ1-2; D remains ambiguous. The CDR3 has 13 residues. With 6 bases removed from V and 3 bases from J, the gap between germline ends came to 11 bases. Looked up from germline, CDR1 is KGHSH and CDR2 is LQKENI.